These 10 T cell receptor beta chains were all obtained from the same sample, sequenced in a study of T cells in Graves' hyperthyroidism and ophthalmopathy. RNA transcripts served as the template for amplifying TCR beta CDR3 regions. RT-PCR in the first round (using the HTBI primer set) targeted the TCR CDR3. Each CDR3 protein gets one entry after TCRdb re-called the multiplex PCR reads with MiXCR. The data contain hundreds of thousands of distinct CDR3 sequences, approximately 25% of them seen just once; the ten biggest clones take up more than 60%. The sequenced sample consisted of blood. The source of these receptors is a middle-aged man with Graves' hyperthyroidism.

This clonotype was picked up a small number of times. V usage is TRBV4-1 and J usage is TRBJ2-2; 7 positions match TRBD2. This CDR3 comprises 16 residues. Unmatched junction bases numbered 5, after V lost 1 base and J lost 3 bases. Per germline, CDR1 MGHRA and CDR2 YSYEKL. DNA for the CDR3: TGCGCCAGCAGCCAAGGAGGCGGGAGTGACACCGGGGAGCTGTTTTTT. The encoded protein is CASSQGGGSDTGELFF.

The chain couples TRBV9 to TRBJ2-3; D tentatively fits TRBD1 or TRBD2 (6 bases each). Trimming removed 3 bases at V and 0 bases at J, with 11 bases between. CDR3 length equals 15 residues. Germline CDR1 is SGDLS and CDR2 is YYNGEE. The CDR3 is CASSDGGGSTDTQYF. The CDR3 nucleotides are TGTGCCAGCAGCGATGGAGGGGGTAGCACAGATACGCAGTATTTT. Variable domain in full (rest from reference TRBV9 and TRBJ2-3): DSGVTQTPKHLITATGQRVTLRCSPRSGDLSVYWYQQSLDQGLQFLIQYYNGEERAKGNILERFSAQQFPDLHSELNLSSLELGDSALYFCASSDGGGSTDTQYFGPGTRLTVL.

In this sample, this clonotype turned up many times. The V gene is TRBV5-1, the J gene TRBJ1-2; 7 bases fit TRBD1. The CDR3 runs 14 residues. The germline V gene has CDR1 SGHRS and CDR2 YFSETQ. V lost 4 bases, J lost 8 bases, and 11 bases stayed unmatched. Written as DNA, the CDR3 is TGCGCCAGCAGCCTCGGGCAGGGGGAAGGAGGCTACACCTTC. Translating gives CASSLGQGEGGYTF.

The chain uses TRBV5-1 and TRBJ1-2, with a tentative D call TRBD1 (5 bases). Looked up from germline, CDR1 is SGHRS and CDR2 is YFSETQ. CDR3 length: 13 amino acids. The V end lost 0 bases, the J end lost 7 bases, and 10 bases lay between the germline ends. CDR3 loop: CASSLEGEGGYTF. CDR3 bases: TGCGCCAGCAGCTTGGAAGGGGAGGGTGGCTACACCTTC.

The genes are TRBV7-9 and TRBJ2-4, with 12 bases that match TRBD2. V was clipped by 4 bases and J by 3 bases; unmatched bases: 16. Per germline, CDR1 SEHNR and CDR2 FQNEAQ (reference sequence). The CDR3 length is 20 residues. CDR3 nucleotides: TGTGCCAGCAGCTCCCACGGCGGGGGACTAGCGGGTTCCAGCAAAAACATTCAGTACTTC. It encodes CASSSHGGGLAGSSKNIQYF. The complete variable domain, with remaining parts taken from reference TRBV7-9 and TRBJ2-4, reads DTGVSQNPRHKITKRGQNVTFRCDPISEHNRLYWYRQTLGQGPEFLTYFQNEAQLEKSRLLSDRFSAERPKGSFSTLEIQRTEQGDSAMYLCASSSHGGGLAGSSKNIQYFGAGTRLSVL.

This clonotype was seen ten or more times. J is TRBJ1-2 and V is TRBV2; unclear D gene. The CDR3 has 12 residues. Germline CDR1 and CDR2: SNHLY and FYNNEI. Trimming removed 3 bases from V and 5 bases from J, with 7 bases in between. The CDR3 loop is CASSDGPYGYTF. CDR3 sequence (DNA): TGTGCCAGCAGTGATGGGCCGTATGGCTACACCTTC.

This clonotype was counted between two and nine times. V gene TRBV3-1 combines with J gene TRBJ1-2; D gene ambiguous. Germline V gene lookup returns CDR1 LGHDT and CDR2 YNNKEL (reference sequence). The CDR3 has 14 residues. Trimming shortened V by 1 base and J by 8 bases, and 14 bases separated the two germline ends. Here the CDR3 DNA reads TGTGCCAGCAGCCAAGGGGTAAACCCCCGGGGCTACACCTTC. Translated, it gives CASSQGVNPRGYTF.

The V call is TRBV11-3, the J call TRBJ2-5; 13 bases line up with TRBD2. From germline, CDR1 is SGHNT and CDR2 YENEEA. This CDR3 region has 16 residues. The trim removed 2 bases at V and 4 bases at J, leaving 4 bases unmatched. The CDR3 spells CASSLKLAGGVETQYF. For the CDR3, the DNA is TGTGCCAGCAGCTTAAAACTAGCGGGAGGGGTAGAGACCCAGTACTTC. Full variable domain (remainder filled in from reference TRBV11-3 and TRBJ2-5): EAGVVQSPRYKIIEKKQPVAFWCNPISGHNTLYWYLQNLGQGPELLIRYENEEAVDDSQLPKDRFSAERLKGVDSTLKIQPAELGDSAVYLCASSLKLAGGVETQYFGPGTRLLVL.

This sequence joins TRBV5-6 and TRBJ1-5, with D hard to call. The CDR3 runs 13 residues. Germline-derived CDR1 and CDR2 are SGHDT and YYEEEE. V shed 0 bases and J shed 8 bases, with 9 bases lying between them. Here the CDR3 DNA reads TGTGCCAGCAGCTTGGGGAACTATGAGCCCCAGCATTTT. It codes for CASSLGNYEPQHF.

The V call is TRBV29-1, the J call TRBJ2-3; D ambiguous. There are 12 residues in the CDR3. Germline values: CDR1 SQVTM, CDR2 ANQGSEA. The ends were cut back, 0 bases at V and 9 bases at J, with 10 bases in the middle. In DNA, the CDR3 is TGCAGCGTTGAAGAAGGTGGAGAGACGCAGTATTTT. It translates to CSVEEGGETQYF.